These 30 T cell receptor beta chains share one sample of origin, sequenced in a study of T cells in Graves' hyperthyroidism and ophthalmopathy. TCR beta CDR3 regions were amplified from RNA. First-round RT-PCR of the TCR CDR3 relied on the HTBI primer set. TCRdb fed the multiplex PCR reads into MiXCR, producing one record per CDR3 protein. The top ten clones hold about a third of a sample with more than 300,000 distinct CDR3 sequences, about a sixth of them seen once. Sequencing was carried out using blood. The origin of the receptors is a woman younger than 45 with Graves' hyperthyroidism that later progressed to Graves' ophthalmopathy.

The chain has TRBV7-2 and TRBJ2-7; 10 bases agree with TRBD2. The CDR3 is 13 residues long. CDR1 is SGHTA and CDR2 is FQGNSA in the germline V gene. V was pared by 7 bases and J by 4 bases, with 4 bases of the junction left unmatched. CDR3 protein: CASKEREGYEQYF. The CDR3 DNA is TGTGCCAGCAAAGAGCGGGAGGGTTACGAGCAGTACTTC.

The chain is built from TRBV12-3 or TRBV12-4 and TRBJ2-5; 10 bases align to TRBD2. The V gene end was trimmed by 6 bases and the J gene end by 0 bases; junction bases not matched to a gene: 4. The CDR3 is 15 residues long. The CDR3 reads CASRLAGANQETQYF. The CDR3 coding sequence is TGTGCCAGCAGGCTAGCGGGAGCTAACCAAGAGACCCAGTACTTC.

This clonotype showed up many times. V and J are TRBV7-9 and TRBJ2-5; D ambiguous. Germline V lookup: CDR1 SEHNR, CDR2 FQNEAQ (reference sequence). The CDR3 has 16 residues. Trimming removed 3 bases at V and 2 bases at J, with 16 bases between. Here the CDR3 reads CASSFFLSKKQETQYF. CDR3 in DNA: TGTGCCAGCAGCTTTTTTTTATCGAAAAAACAAGAGACCCAGTACTTC. The whole variable domain, filled in from reference TRBV7-9 and TRBJ2-5, reads DTGVSQNPRHKITKRGQNVTFRCDPISEHNRLYWYRQTLGQGPEFLTYFQNEAQLEKSRLLSDRFSAERPKGSFSTLEIQRTEQGDSAMYLCASSFFLSKKQETQYFGPGTRLLVL.

This clonotype was recorded at least ten times. The rearrangement links TRBV30 to TRBJ2-3, with 8 bases aligning to TRBD2. Germline CDR1 reads GTSNPN; CDR2 reads SVGIG (reference sequence). The CDR3 contains 14 residues. The trim removed 2 bases at V and 0 bases at J, leaving 1 base unmatched. CDR3 loop: CAWSLAGSTDTQYF. CDR3 coding DNA: TGTGCCTGGAGTTTAGCGGGGAGCACAGATACGCAGTATTTT.

This sequence joins TRBV7-9 and TRBJ1-2; possibly TRBD1 for D (5 bases). Trimming took off 5 bases at V and 4 bases at J, with 14 bases between the two ends. Per germline, CDR1 SEHNR and CDR2 FQNEAQ (reference sequence). This CDR3 has 14 amino acids. CDR3 sequence: CASSPLGGLYGYTF. CDR3 nucleotide sequence: TGTGCCAGCAGCCCCCTCGGGGGTCTCTATGGCTACACCTTC.

Only a few counts were recorded for this clonotype. The rearrangement joins TRBV20-1 to TRBJ2-7, with 7 nucleotides matching TRBD1. J gave up 1 base and V 3 bases, and 3 bases lay outside the gene matches. Germline assignment: CDR1 DFQATT and CDR2 SNEGSKA (reference sequence). This CDR3 contains 13 residues. The CDR3 loop is CSASLQGSYEQYF. The CDR3 nucleotides are TGCAGTGCTAGCCTACAGGGGTCCTACGAGCAGTACTTC.

This clonotype was detected a few times. The J gene is TRBJ2-3, the V gene TRBV10-1; 9 bases line up with TRBD2. The V gene end was trimmed by 0 bases and the J gene end by 4 bases; junction bases not matched to a gene: 2. CDR3 length: 15 amino acids. Germline-derived CDR1 and CDR2 are WNHNN and SYGVQD (reference sequence). The CDR3 region has the DNA TGCGCCAGCAGTGAGTCGAGGACTAGCGCAGATACGCAGTATTTT. This encodes CASSESRTSADTQYF.

This clonotype was seen many times. The chain carries TRBV19 and TRBJ2-1; 9 bases map to TRBD2. Per the germline V gene, CDR1 is LNHDA and CDR2 is SQIVND (reference sequence). With V trimmed by 8 bases and J by 7 bases, 15 bases remained unmatched. CDR3 length equals 16 residues. The CDR3: CASRPRNSGSFNEQFF. In DNA form, the CDR3 reads TGTGCCAGTCGTCCTCGTAATAGCGGGAGTTTTAATGAGCAGTTCTTC.

The genes are TRBV19 and TRBJ1-2, with D maybe TRBD1 (5 bases). Germline V lookup: CDR1 LNHDA, CDR2 SQIVND (reference sequence). The CDR3 extends over 15 amino acids. Trimming shortened V by 3 bases and J by 7 bases, and 18 bases separated the two germline ends. CDR3 loop: CASSINSRYGGGYTF. The DNA of the CDR3 is TGTGCCAGTAGTATCAACAGCCGGTATGGGGGTGGCTACACCTTC.

This clonotype came up many times. J is TRBJ2-5 and V is TRBV7-2; D might be TRBD1 (6 bases). This CDR3 region has 16 residues. CDR1 is SGHTA and CDR2 is FQGNSA in the germline V gene. Trimming took off 7 bases at V and 3 bases at J, with 21 bases between the two ends. The CDR3 coding sequence is TGTGCCAGCATCCAACCCCTTAAGACAGGAGAAGAGACCCAGTACTTC. This sequence encodes CASIQPLKTGEETQYF. Drawing the rest from reference TRBV7-2 and TRBJ2-5, the complete variable domain is GAGVSQSPSNKVTEKGKDVELRCDPISGHTALYWYRQSLGQGLEFLIYFQGNSAPDKSGLPSDRFSAERTGGSVSTLTIQRTQQEDSAVYLCASIQPLKTGEETQYFGPGTRLLVL.

This clonotype came up a few times. This chain connects TRBV24-1 to TRBJ2-7; D perhaps matches TRBD2 (6 bases). The germline V and J ends were trimmed by 4 bases and 5 bases, with 17 bases remaining between them. The CDR3 is made up of 15 amino acids. Looked up from germline, CDR1 is KGHDR and CDR2 is SFDVKD. The CDR3 nucleotides read TGTGCCACCAGTGACCCCCTGGGAGGCAAGGACGAGCAGTACTTC. Amino acids: CATSDPLGGKDEQYF.

This clonotype was seen at least ten times. The V call is TRBV30, the J call TRBJ2-1; D is perhaps TRBD2 (6 bases). The CDR3 runs 12 residues. The V gene's germline CDR1 is GTSNPN and CDR2 SVGIG (reference sequence). V was pared by 8 bases and J by 9 bases, with 17 bases between. For the CDR3, the DNA is TGTGCCCGGGTAAGCCGGGGAGGTGAGCAGTTCTTC. It yields the protein CARVSRGGEQFF.

This clonotype was counted many times. This sequence joins TRBV28 and TRBJ1-2; TRBD1 agrees at 7 bases. Germline lookup yields CDR1 MDHEN and CDR2 SYDVKM. This CDR3 is built from 15 residues. The V and J ends lost 5 bases and 0 bases, in that order; junction bases with no gene match: 6. The CDR3 coding sequence is TGTGCCAGCAGTCGCCAGGGGGTTGCTAACTATGGCTACACCTTC. Its translation: CASSRQGVANYGYTF.

As DNA, the CDR3 is TGTGCCAGCTCACGATCGACAGGAATGGGTGGAGAGACCCAGTACTTC. Translating it yields CASSRSTGMGGETQYF. The J gene is TRBJ2-5, the V gene TRBV18; D might be TRBD1 (6 bases). The CDR3 has 16 residues. Germline CDR1 is KGHSH and CDR2 is LQKENI. The ends were cut back, 4 bases at V and 4 bases at J, with 19 bases in the middle.

This clonotype was observed at least ten times. V usage is TRBV24-1 and J usage is TRBJ1-1; weak D call: TRBD1 (6 bases). This CDR3 has 13 amino acids. The germline V and J ends were trimmed by 3 bases and 4 bases, with 8 bases remaining between them. Germline V gives CDR1 KGHDR, CDR2 SFDVKD. The CDR3 sequence is CATSDKGGTEAFF. The CDR3 coding sequence is TGTGCCACCAGTGATAAGGGGGGCACTGAAGCTTTCTTT.

The rearrangement joins TRBV2 to TRBJ1-1, with 9 bases aligning to TRBD1. CDR1 is SNHLY, CDR2 FYNNEI, per germline. The length of the CDR3 is 17 residues. Losses at the gene ends were 4 bases for V and 0 bases for J; bases not matched to a gene: 9. In DNA, the CDR3 is TGTGCCAGCAGTGCGGGACAGGGTAGGACCCTGAACACTGAAGCTTTCTTT. Its translation: CASSAGQGRTLNTEAFF.

This clonotype has ten or more counts. The chain carries TRBV10-3 and TRBJ2-7; TRBD2 is a possible D gene (5 bases). Trimming stripped 2 bases from V and 0 bases from J, with 11 bases between. Germline assignment: CDR1 ENHRY and CDR2 SYGVKD. The CDR3 has 15 amino acids. CDR3 sequence reads: CAISEGGQSSYEQYF. For the CDR3, the DNA is TGTGCCATCAGTGAGGGAGGTCAGAGCTCCTACGAGCAGTACTTC.

This rearrangement joins TRBV29-1 to TRBJ2-1; the match to TRBD2 covers 7 bases. The J segment lost 0 bases and the V segment lost 6 bases, leaving 2 bases of the junction unmatched. This CDR3 has 13 residues. Germline V gives CDR1 SQVTM, CDR2 ANQGSEA. CDR3 in amino acids: CSVTSVSYNEQFF. The CDR3 DNA reads TGCAGCGTCACTAGCGTCTCCTACAATGAGCAGTTCTTC.

The sample holds many counts of this clonotype. The chain recombines TRBV5-1 with TRBJ1-2; possibly TRBD1 for D (5 bases). CDR1 SGHRS and CDR2 YFSETQ come from the germline V gene. This CDR3 is built from 16 residues. With 4 bases removed from V and 5 bases from J, the gap between germline ends came to 21 bases. The CDR3 here is CASSLTLGGTDYGYTF. Written as DNA, the CDR3 is TGCGCCAGCAGCCTGACCCTCGGGGGGACGGATTATGGCTACACCTTC.

The chain's CDR3 is CASSPLRTQYF. CDR3 nucleotides: TGTGCCAGCAGCCCACTCAGGACCCAGTACTTC. This sequence joins TRBV6-1 and TRBJ2-5; D is uncertain. The CDR3 is made up of 11 amino acids. Germline V lookup: CDR1 MNHNS, CDR2 SASEGT. Trimming pared 6 bases from V and 7 bases from J, leaving 9 bases between.

This clonotype occurred many times. V is TRBV6-6 and J is TRBJ2-3; no definite D call. V was clipped by 0 bases and J by 5 bases, with 6 bases between them. Germline CDR1 reads MNHNY; CDR2 reads SVGAGI (reference sequence). CDR3 length: 13 residues. As DNA, the CDR3 is TGTGCCAGCAGTTACTCAGGGATAGATACGCAGTATTTT. This gives the protein CASSYSGIDTQYF.

This clonotype was detected ten times or more. The V call is TRBV2, the J call TRBJ1-1; possibly TRBD1 for D (6 bases). V was pared by 6 bases and J by 1 base, with 12 bases between. There are 14 residues in the CDR3. The germline gives CDR1 SNHLY, CDR2 FYNNEI. The CDR3 here is CASSPGVANTEAFF. DNA of the CDR3: TGTGCCAGCAGCCCAGGGGTGGCGAACACTGAAGCTTTCTTT.

The V and J genes are TRBV5-1 and TRBJ1-3; TRBD1 matches 9 bases. The ends lost 8 bases at V and 2 bases at J; junction bases unmatched: 5. The CDR3 loop spans 14 amino acids. Germline assignment: CDR1 SGHRS and CDR2 YFSETQ. The CDR3 reads CARGQGLPGNTIYF. The CDR3 DNA sequence: TGCGCCAGGGGACAGGGTTTGCCTGGAAACACCATATATTTT.

The chain joins TRBV5-1 to TRBJ2-1; TRBD2 might be the D (7 bases). The V and J ends lost 6 bases and 7 bases respectively, with 20 bases between them. From germline, CDR1 is SGHRS and CDR2 YFSETQ. This CDR3 is 15 amino acids long. The CDR3 loop reads CASKGGGLMENEQFF. For the CDR3, the DNA is TGCGCCAGCAAGGGGGGGGGGCTAATGGAGAATGAGCAGTTCTTC. The whole variable domain, filled in from reference TRBV5-1 and TRBJ2-1, reads KAGVTQTPRYLIKTRGQQVTLSCSPISGHRSVSWYQQTPGQGLQFLFEYFSETQRNKGNFPGRFSGRQFSNSRSEMNVSTLELGDSALYLCASKGGGLMENEQFFGPGTRLTVL.

To note about this clonotype: Being one base from a much bigger clone, this may be a read error. As the CDR3 is not closed by the conserved phenylalanine or tryptophan, this likely results from a read error. The chain links TRBV11-2 to TRBJ2-4; 12 nucleotides align to TRBD1. V was clipped by 1 base and J by 0 bases; unmatched bases: 7. There are 19 residues in the CDR3. The germline V gene encodes CDR1 SGHAT and CDR2 FQNNGV. The CDR3 DNA reads as TGTGCCAGCAGCTTAGTCCCGGGACAGGGGGCTTTAGCCAAAAACATTCAGTACCTC. Residues: CASSLVPGQGALAKNIQYL.

This clonotype appeared once. One end of the junction is discordant with germline, which a read error may explain. CDR3 loop: CASNLSPGKADNSPLHF. CDR3 bases: TGTGCCAGCAACTTAAGCCCCGGGAAGGCGGATAATTCACCCCTCCACTTT. The chain links TRBV7-9 to TRBJ1-6; D not resolved. This CDR3 is built from 17 residues. Per the germline V gene, CDR1 is SEHNR and CDR2 is FQNEAQ (reference sequence).

This clonotype was found many times. The V gene is TRBV11-2, the J gene TRBJ2-5; 8 positions match TRBD1. V shed 6 bases and J 1 base; nucleotides not matched to a gene: 4. There are 14 residues in the CDR3. Germline CDR1 SGHAT, CDR2 FQNNGV. The CDR3 DNA sequence: TGTGCCAGCAGTAGCACAGGGGGCCAAGAGACCCAGTACTTC. Its protein is CASSSTGGQETQYF.

This rearrangement joins TRBV4-1 to TRBJ2-2; D is unclear. V was cut by 2 bases and J by 4 bases, with 5 bases left in between. The CDR3 sequence is 13 residues long. Germline CDR1 is MGHRA and CDR2 is YSYEKL. The DNA of the CDR3 is TGCGCCAGCAGCCAACATAGCACCGGGGAGCTGTTTTTT. This encodes CASSQHSTGELFF.

In this sample, this clonotype turned up a few times. V and J are TRBV7-9 and TRBJ2-1; tentative D call: TRBD2 (5 bases). The CDR3 totals 15 residues. Germline loops: CDR1 SEHNR, CDR2 FQNEAQ (reference sequence). Trimming cost V 4 bases and J 0 bases, with 10 bases left between them. CDR3 sequence (DNA): TGTGCCAGCAGCTCTTGGACTCTCTCCTACAATGAGCAGTTCTTC. Protein: CASSSWTLSYNEQFF. The full variable domain, rest sourced from reference TRBV7-9 and TRBJ2-1, is DTGVSQNPRHKITKRGQNVTFRCDPISEHNRLYWYRQTLGQGPEFLTYFQNEAQLEKSRLLSDRFSAERPKGSFSTLEIQRTEQGDSAMYLCASSSWTLSYNEQFFGPGTRLTVL.

This clonotype was recorded many times. The chain is built from TRBV18 and TRBJ2-1, with D perhaps TRBD1 (6 bases). CDR3 length: 14 amino acids. The germline CDR1 and CDR2 sequences are KGHSH and LQKENI. Trimming took 5 bases from V and 5 from J, leaving 13 bases between them. The CDR3 region has the DNA TGTGCCAGCTCAGCTCGGGACATCAACAATGAGCAGTTCTTC. It translates to CASSARDINNEQFF. The variable domain in full, completed from reference TRBV18 and TRBJ2-1, reads NAGVMQNPRHLVRRRGQEARLRCSPMKGHSHVYWYRQLPEEGLKFMVYLQKENIIDESGMPKERFSAEFPKEGPSILRIQQVVRGDSAAYFCASSARDINNEQFFGPGTRLTVL.